This TCR beta chain came from a study of blood T cell repertoires in COVID-19. About the study: Acute and convalescent COVID-19 specimens originated in the United States, Italy and Spain. T cells, B-cell-depleted T cells, or PBMCs provided the cDNA or gDNA that served as material.

Per the original methods: How many nucleated cells were present was estimated from reference gene primer amplification. Only in-frame clones appear in the TCRdb table, and some are missing; sequencing was by immunoSEQ multiplex PCR. D and trimming come from the DNA, and the V and J calls and clone size come from that table. Found here are about 190,000 clones, 86% of them singletons; the top ten hold 5.6%. Cohorts were based on clinical histories the participants reported. From germline, CDR1 is MDHEN and CDR2 SYDVKM. With 6 bases removed from V and 8 bases from J, the gap between germline ends came to 19 bases. The CDR3 is made up of 14 amino acids.

The sample was PBMCs or T cells enriched from blood (not recorded which). The clonotype was recovered from a man between 40 and 49 years old with acute COVID-19. V usage is TRBV28 and J usage is TRBJ1-2; D not resolved. The CDR3 DNA reads TGTGCCAGCAGCCCACGGGTTTCAGTATCAGGCTACACCTTC. Its translation: CASSPRVSVSGYTF.